This T cell receptor beta chain was sequenced in a study of T cell responses to AZD1222 COVID-19 vaccine. At the level of the study: Analysis merged second doses at about 4 or about 12 weeks.

Profiling relied on immunoSEQ multiplex PCR, and the TCRdb table lists in-frame clones only, not all of them. The sample holds roughly 82,000 clones, roughly 84% seen once. The CDR3 has 12 residues. CDR1 MNHEY and CDR2 SVGEGT come from the germline V gene. The V gene lost 6 bases and the J gene lost 3 bases, with 9 bases spanning the gap. Overall study findings and caveats: Increases in Spike-specific TCR breadth and depth were seen after two AZD1222 doses. The donor cohort was predominantly white British with a female majority, and clonal diversity may have been underestimated. The number of AZD1222 recipients seropositive at baseline was only 6 or 7.

This clone was recorded once. The antigen remains undetermined. The sequence was obtained from an adult in good health. The J gene is TRBJ2-7, the V gene TRBV6-2 or TRBV6-3, with D tentatively TRBD1 (6 bases). The sample was peripheral blood, taken on day 0 of AZD1222 vaccination. The CDR3 region has the DNA TGTGCCAGCAGCCCCAGGGGCTACGAGCAGTACTTC. This translates into CASSPRGYEQYF.